The T cell receptor beta chain under discussion was sequenced for a study of shared clonotypes between healthy human individuals. The wider study: Serving as donors were two women and a few men, whose ages spanned 18 to 49. The study's findings and limits: Despite large depth, sorted-subset datasets appeared incompletely sequenced.

TCRdb's copy holds only in-frame clones and misses some; the assay was immunoSEQ multiplex PCR. The data show 2 million to 3 million clones, over 85% seen once. As concerns this clone: Its specificity is unknown.

The CDR3 is 14 residues long. Germline CDR1 and CDR2: SGHNT and YYREEE (reference sequence). V shed 4 bases, J shed 7 bases, and the junction held 7 bases outside the gene matches. This chain uses TRBV5-4 with TRBJ2-2; 7 bases line up with TRBD1. This sequence originates from a man aged 18 to 29 in good health. Some clones in this sample may be carry-over from other donors' samples. Sequences were obtained from naive CD4+ T cells from PBMCs. The subset was: CD45RA+ positively selected. CDR3 protein: CASSPTGLSGELFF. The DNA of the CDR3 is TGTGCCAGCAGCCCGACAGGGTTAAGCGGGGAGCTGTTTTTT. The whole variable domain, remainder taken from reference TRBV5-4 and TRBJ2-2, is ETGVTQSPTHLIKTRGQQVTLRCSSQSGHNTVSWYQQALGQGPQFIFQYYREEENGRGNFPPRFSGLQFPNYSSELNVNALELDDSALYLCASSPTGLSGELFFGEGSRLTVL.